The 28 T cell receptor beta chains below were found in one sample sequenced in a study of cytomegalovirus exposure and HLA in healthy donors. Primers included in the PCR were 60 Vbeta and 13 Jbeta primers. Assay: immunoSEQ multiplex PCR; the TCRdb copy retains only in-frame clones and omits some. The table includes about 190,000 clones, about 83% detected once. The material sequenced was PBMCs. The receptors were sampled from a woman under 40 in good health and CMV-seropositive.

V and J are TRBV9 and TRBJ2-7, with D perhaps TRBD2 (6 bases). This CDR3 region has 15 residues. V gave up 0 bases and J gave up 5 bases, with 15 bases separating them. Germline CDR1 reads SGDLS; CDR2 reads YYNGEE. The DNA for the CDR3 is TGTGCCAGCAGCGTAGAGGGTAGGGAGGAGAACGAGCAGTACTTC. It specifies CASSVEGREENEQYF.

This clone was observed a few times. The chain uses TRBV5-4 and TRBJ1-2, with 7 bases aligning to TRBD1. Germline V gives CDR1 SGHNT, CDR2 YYREEE (reference sequence). The CDR3 length is 15 residues. V trimming: 0 bases; J trimming: 8 bases; junction bases outside the gene matches: 10. Here the CDR3 DNA reads TGTGCCAGCAGCTTGGCGGGGACAGCAAAATGGGGCTACACCTTC. Its protein product is CASSLAGTAKWGYTF.

The chain carries TRBV11-2 and TRBJ1-2, with unresolved D. This CDR3 contains 15 residues. Germline CDR1 SGHAT, CDR2 FQNNGV. V gave up 5 bases and J gave up 7 bases, with 20 bases separating them. CDR3 nucleotides: TGTGCCAGCAGCCCCATCATAACCGGGATTGGTGGCTACACCTTC. Amino acid sequence: CASSPIITGIGGYTF.

This chain joins TRBV28 and TRBJ1-2; TRBD1 might be the D (5 bases). The CDR3 sequence is 14 residues long. V lost 1 base, J lost 4 bases, and 10 bases lay in between. Germline lookup yields CDR1 MDHEN and CDR2 SYDVKM. The CDR3 region is CASSLLGGVYGYTF. Here the CDR3 DNA reads TGTGCCAGCAGTTTATTGGGAGGGGTCTATGGCTACACCTTC.

The chain links TRBV29-1 to TRBJ2-7, with 11 positions matching TRBD1. CDR3 length: 15 residues. In germline, CDR1 is SQVTM, CDR2 ANQGSEA. V was pared by 6 bases and J by 5 bases, with 12 bases of the junction left unmatched. CDR3 DNA: TGCAGCGTCAGGACGGGGACAGGGGGAAGGCACGAGCAGTACTTC. Residues: CSVRTGTGGRHEQYF.

The chain employs TRBV18 and TRBJ1-5, with TRBD1 matching 8 bases. CDR3 size: 17 residues. The germline V gene encodes CDR1 KGHSH and CDR2 LQKENI. The V gene end was trimmed by 4 bases and the J gene end by 0 bases; junction bases not matched to a gene: 8. CDR3 in DNA: TGTGCCAGCTCACAGGACAGGGTGGGGTATAGCAATCAGCCCCAGCATTTT. This translates into CASSQDRVGYSNQPQHF.

The rearrangement joins TRBV7-2 to TRBJ2-1; 7 positions agree with TRBD1. Germline CDR1 SGHTA, CDR2 FQGNSA. The CDR3 totals 15 residues. J was trimmed by 5 bases and V by 6 bases; bases with no gene match: 10. The CDR3 DNA follows: TGTGCCAGCAGTTACCGACAGGGAATACACAATGAGCAGTTCTTC. Residues: CASSYRQGIHNEQFF.

The chain couples TRBV5-5 to TRBJ1-1; D is ambiguous. The CDR3 is made up of 14 amino acids. In germline, CDR1 is SGHKS, CDR2 YYEKEE (reference sequence). The V gene lost 1 base and the J gene lost 0 bases, with 7 bases spanning the gap. The CDR3 DNA sequence: TGTGCCAGCAGCTTGTTCCGGGTGAACACTGAAGCTTTCTTT. Residues: CASSLFRVNTEAFF.

This clone was seen a handful of times. This chain uses TRBV6-6 with TRBJ1-5; 8 bases match TRBD1. V shed 2 bases and J 4 bases; nucleotides not matched to a gene: 7. The CDR3 runs to 16 residues. Looked up from germline, CDR1 is MNHNY and CDR2 is SVGAGI (reference sequence). CDR3 sequence (DNA): TGTGCCAGCAGTTACGCGGCAGGGGGCTTAAATCAGCCCCAGCATTTT. Its protein product is CASSYAAGGLNQPQHF.

J is TRBJ2-1 and V is TRBV12-5, with TRBD2 matching over 8 bases. The V segment lost 5 bases and the J segment 10 bases; nucleotides outside the gene matches: 13. The CDR3 has 15 amino acids. Germline V gives CDR1 LGHNT, CDR2 FRNRAP. CDR3 in amino acids: CASGPPSGPDSEQFF. Here the CDR3 DNA reads TGTGCTAGTGGTCCCCCTAGCGGGCCCGACTCCGAGCAGTTCTTC.

The chain carries TRBV15 and TRBJ2-7, with D possibly TRBD1 on 6 matching bases. CDR3 size: 14 residues. V shed 4 bases and J shed 2 bases, with 12 bases lying between them. Germline values: CDR1 LNHNV, CDR2 YYDKDF (reference sequence). CDR3 amino acids: CATSKHREPYEQYF. Written as DNA, the CDR3 is TGTGCCACCAGCAAGCACAGGGAGCCCTACGAGCAGTACTTC.

The chain joins TRBV5-5 to TRBJ2-1, with D possibly being TRBD1 (6 bases). The CDR3 is made up of 16 amino acids. The germline V gene encodes CDR1 SGHKS and CDR2 YYEKEE (reference sequence). Trimming stripped 2 bases from V and 3 bases from J, with 15 bases between. CDR3 in DNA: TGTGCCAGCAGCTTCCCCCAGGGGATCTTCTACAATGAGCAGTTCTTC. This codes for CASSFPQGIFYNEQFF.

V gene TRBV2 combines with J gene TRBJ1-5; 7 bases map to TRBD1. V gave up 4 bases and J gave up 4 bases; unmatched junction bases: 4. Looked up from germline, CDR1 is SNHLY and CDR2 is FYNNEI. This CDR3 contains 14 residues. In DNA, the CDR3 is TGTGCCAGCAGTGCGGACAGGCGGAATCAGCCCCAGCATTTT. Its protein product is CASSADRRNQPQHF.

This chain links TRBV6-5 with TRBJ1-1, with D possibly being TRBD1 (6 bases). The CDR3 loop spans 11 amino acids. Trimming pared 7 bases from V and 4 bases from J, leaving 7 bases between. Germline CDR1 reads MNHEY; CDR2 reads SVGAGI. The CDR3 sequence: CASTQGTEAFF. CDR3 DNA: TGTGCCAGCACACAGGGCACTGAAGCTTTCTTT.

The rearrangement uses TRBV10-3 and TRBJ2-1, with 11 bases identical to TRBD2. V gave up 6 bases and J gave up 0 bases; unmatched junction bases: 10. CDR1 is ENHRY and CDR2 is SYGVKD in the germline V gene. CDR3 length: 18 residues. CDR3 in DNA: TGTGCCATCAGATCCCAGTCGGGACTAGCGGACTCCTACAATGAGCAGTTCTTC. This gives the protein CAIRSQSGLADSYNEQFF.

The chain joins TRBV5-4 to TRBJ1-4, with 7 positions matching TRBD1. CDR3 length: 15 residues. CDR1 is SGHNT, CDR2 YYREEE, per germline (reference sequence). After removal of 2 bases from V and 0 bases from J, the junction contained 1 base not matched to a gene. Here the CDR3 DNA reads TGTGCCAGCAGCTTTGACAGGGCAACTAATGAAAAACTGTTTTTT. It encodes CASSFDRATNEKLFF.

The chain is built from TRBV6-1 and TRBJ1-4, with 8 bases aligning to TRBD1. This CDR3 has 14 residues. The trim removed 5 bases at V and 8 bases at J, leaving 7 bases unmatched. Germline CDR1 and CDR2: MNHNS and SASEGT. The CDR3 region is CASSLDRGGEKLFF. The CDR3 coding sequence is TGTGCCAGCAGTTTAGACAGGGGCGGGGAAAAACTGTTTTTT.

The gene calls are TRBV18 and TRBJ2-7, with 7 positions matching TRBD1. There are 16 residues in the CDR3. Germline trimming cut 4 bases from V and 4 bases from J; bases unmatched to any gene: 13. Germline CDR1 and CDR2: KGHSH and LQKENI. The CDR3 protein is CASSRQPRQGGYEQYF. The CDR3 bases are TGTGCCAGCTCACGCCAACCTCGACAGGGTGGGTACGAGCAGTACTTC.

Points on this clone: Compared with germline, one end of the junction differs, possibly owing to a read error. The chain combines TRBV7-7 with TRBJ2-3, with D tentatively TRBD2 (6 bases). This CDR3 spans 15 amino acids. Germline CDR1 reads SSHAT; CDR2 reads FNYEAQ (reference sequence). This CDR3 reads CASSLTPGLEDTQYF. CDR3 DNA sequence: TGTGCTAGCAGCTTAACGCCGGGACTGGAAGATACGCAGTATTTT. The full variable domain, rest sourced from reference TRBV7-7 and TRBJ2-3, is GAGVSQSPRYKVTKRGQDVTLRCDPISSHATLYWYQQALGQGPEFLTYFNYEAQPDKSGLPSDRFSAERPEGSISTLTIQRTEQRDSAMYRCASSLTPGLEDTQYFGPGTRLTVL.

The rearrangement uses TRBV19 and TRBJ2-7, with D possibly TRBD1 on 5 matching bases. V shed 5 bases and J shed 2 bases, with 16 bases lying between them. The CDR3 has 15 amino acids. Germline CDR1 is LNHDA and CDR2 is SQIVND (reference sequence). The CDR3 coding sequence is TGTGCCAGTAGTTCTATTCAGGGTGTTACCTACGAGCAGTACTTC. Amino acids: CASSSIQGVTYEQYF.

This clone was seen a few times. The chain uses TRBV2 and TRBJ1-4, with TRBD1 matching 11 bases. The CDR3 sequence is 16 residues long. The V gene's germline CDR1 is SNHLY and CDR2 FYNNEI. The junction had 14 bases not matched to a gene; V was cut back by 6 bases and J by 11 bases. DNA for the CDR3: TGTGCCAGCAGGGCCGGGACAGGGGGTATGGTGTGGAAACTGTTTTTT. Protein sequence: CASRAGTGGMVWKLFF. Based on the CDR3 plus reference TRBV2 and TRBJ1-4, the full variable domain is EPEVTQTPSHQVTQMGQEVILRCVPISNHLYFYWYRQILGQKVEFLVSFYNNEISEKSEIFDDQFSVERPDGSNFTLKIRSTKLEDSAMYFCASRAGTGGMVWKLFFGSGTQLSVL.

The chain joins TRBV5-6 to TRBJ1-2; D is perhaps TRBD1 (5 bases). This CDR3 is built from 12 residues. V was pared by 3 bases and J by 6 bases, with 9 bases between. Per the germline V gene, CDR1 is SGHDT and CDR2 is YYEEEE. The CDR3, as DNA: TGTGCCAGCAGCTGGAGGGGAAATGGCTACACCTTC. This gives the protein CASSWRGNGYTF.

The table lists this clone with a few counts. The chain uses TRBV2 and TRBJ2-2; possibly TRBD1 for D (6 bases). The germline V gene encodes CDR1 SNHLY and CDR2 FYNNEI. Between the trimmed V and J ends, which lost 3 bases and 1 base, there was a span of 12 bases. This CDR3 region has 16 residues. CDR3 sequence: CASSDPSGVNTGELFF. The CDR3 DNA follows: TGTGCCAGCAGTGACCCGTCAGGGGTGAACACCGGGGAGCTGTTTTTT.

This clone was found a few times. The gene calls are TRBV9 and TRBJ2-1; D may be TRBD2 (6 bases). The germline V and J ends were trimmed by 2 bases and 1 base, with 7 bases remaining between them. CDR1 SGDLS and CDR2 YYNGEE come from the germline V gene. The CDR3 covers 14 residues. CDR3 in DNA: TGTGCCAGCAGCGTTAGCGGATCCTACAATGAGCAGTTCTTC. This sequence encodes CASSVSGSYNEQFF. The variable domain in full, with the rest retrieved from reference TRBV9 and TRBJ2-1, is DSGVTQTPKHLITATGQRVTLRCSPRSGDLSVYWYQQSLDQGLQFLIQYYNGEERAKGNILERFSAQQFPDLHSELNLSSLELGDSALYFCASSVSGSYNEQFFGPGTRLTVL.

The chain uses TRBV6-5 and TRBJ1-3; D call uncertain. The CDR3 has 16 amino acids. The V and J ends lost 2 bases and 0 bases respectively, with 11 bases between them. Germline assignment: CDR1 MNHEY and CDR2 SVGAGI. This CDR3 is CASSYGLGLSGNTIYF. CDR3 DNA: TGTGCCAGCAGTTACGGTTTGGGCCTCTCTGGAAACACCATATATTTT.

The chain has TRBV4-1 and TRBJ2-7; D is undetermined. V shed 2 bases and J shed 3 bases, with 14 bases lying between them. This CDR3 contains 15 residues. In germline, CDR1 is MGHRA, CDR2 YSYEKL. The CDR3 loop reads CASSQPFGGRYEQYF. The DNA of the CDR3 is TGCGCCAGCAGCCAACCTTTTGGTGGCCGCTACGAGCAGTACTTC.

This chain joins TRBV6-5 and TRBJ2-7; 7 bases are shared with TRBD1. CDR1 is MNHEY and CDR2 is SVGAGI in the germline V gene. The CDR3 is 14 residues long. Unmatched junction bases numbered 5, after V lost 6 bases and J lost 0 bases. The CDR3: CASSLTGISYEQYF. The CDR3 region has the DNA TGTGCCAGCAGCCTGACAGGGATCTCCTACGAGCAGTACTTC.

This clone was seen a single time. DNA for the CDR3: TGTGCCAGCAGCGTCTCCACTTATTCCCCAAACACCGGGGAGCTGTTTTTT. Translated: CASSVSTYSPNTGELFF. The chain links TRBV9 to TRBJ2-2; no clear D. Germline V gene lookup returns CDR1 SGDLS and CDR2 YYNGEE. There are 17 residues in the CDR3. Trimming removed 2 bases at V and 2 bases at J, with 16 bases between.